The sequence of this T cell receptor beta chain was determined in a study of T cells in Graves' hyperthyroidism and ophthalmopathy. Amplified regions were TCR beta CDR3 sequences from RNA transcripts. During a first-round RT-PCR of the TCR CDR3, the HTBI primer set was used. TCRdb reprocessed the multiplex PCR reads with MiXCR, giving one entry per CDR3 protein. The table has 250,000 to 300,000 distinct CDR3 sequences, roughly 15% seen once. The sample holds many counts of this clonotype. The study enrolled patients aged 18 to 65 with newly diagnosed hyperthyroidism of under 2 months' duration. Researchers barred patients who had uncontrolled infection, other autoimmune disease, pregnancy or lactation. The germline CDR1 and CDR2 sequences are SNHLY and FYNNEI. This CDR3 is 10 amino acids long. V was shortened by 10 bases and J by 6 bases, with 10 bases between the two germline ends.

This clonotype originated in a woman in her thirties or forties with Graves' hyperthyroidism that later progressed to Graves' ophthalmopathy. V usage is TRBV2 and J usage is TRBJ2-7; no definite D call. Sequencing was carried out using blood. This CDR3 is CAISALEQYF. CDR3 nucleotide sequence: TGTGCCATCTCGGCCCTCGAGCAGTACTTC.